This T cell receptor beta chain is from a study of response to subunit inactivated influenza vaccine. One entry per CDR3 protein, called by TCRdb with MiXCR from the RT-PCR reads. This sample has over 750,000 distinct CDR3 sequences, with 21% found just once. For this clonotype: Its antigen is not known.

Overall study findings and caveats: Researchers suggested that each seasonal influenza vaccination recruits few new T cells.

This receptor was identified in a middle-aged man who received an inactivated influenza vaccine. This material consisted of PBMCs from blood, taken around 5 days after vaccination.

CDR3 nucleotides: TGCGCCAGCAGCTTGGCGGGACACTCAGATACGCAGTATTTT. Protein product: CASSLAGHSDTQYF. The chain carries TRBV5-1 and TRBJ2-3; TRBD1 is a possible D gene (6 bases). CDR3 length equals 14 residues. Germline V gene sequence: CDR1 SGHRS, CDR2 YFSETQ. V was trimmed by 0 bases and J by 4 bases, leaving 9 bases between them.